The source of this TCR beta chain is a study of shared clonotypes between healthy human individuals. This clone was recorded a few times. This table comes from immunoSEQ multiplex PCR, and its TCRdb copy is limited to in-frame clones, with some not included. The top ten hold approximately 0.95% of the sample, which has 950,000 to 1,200,000 clones, 77% seen once. J gave up 5 bases and V 5 bases, and 9 bases lay outside the gene matches. The germline CDR1 and CDR2 sequences are SGHTA and FQGNSA. The CDR3 length is 15 residues. The source of this sequence is a man younger than 30 in good health. Some clones in this sample may be carry-over from other donors' samples. Sequenced input: memory CD4+ T cells from PBMCs. Subset of the sample: CD45RA-negative fraction. This rearrangement joins TRBV7-2 to TRBJ2-7, with 10 bases aligning to TRBD1. This CDR3 is CASSTMDRGNNEQYF. The DNA of the CDR3 is TGTGCCAGCAGCACCATGGACAGGGGGAACAACGAGCAGTACTTC. Based on the CDR3 plus reference TRBV7-2 and TRBJ2-7, the full variable domain is GAGVSQSPSNKVTEKGKDVELRCDPISGHTALYWYRQSLGQGLEFLIYFQGNSAPDKSGLPSDRFSAERTGGSVSTLTIQRTQQEDSAVYLCASSTMDRGNNEQYFGPGTRLTVT.